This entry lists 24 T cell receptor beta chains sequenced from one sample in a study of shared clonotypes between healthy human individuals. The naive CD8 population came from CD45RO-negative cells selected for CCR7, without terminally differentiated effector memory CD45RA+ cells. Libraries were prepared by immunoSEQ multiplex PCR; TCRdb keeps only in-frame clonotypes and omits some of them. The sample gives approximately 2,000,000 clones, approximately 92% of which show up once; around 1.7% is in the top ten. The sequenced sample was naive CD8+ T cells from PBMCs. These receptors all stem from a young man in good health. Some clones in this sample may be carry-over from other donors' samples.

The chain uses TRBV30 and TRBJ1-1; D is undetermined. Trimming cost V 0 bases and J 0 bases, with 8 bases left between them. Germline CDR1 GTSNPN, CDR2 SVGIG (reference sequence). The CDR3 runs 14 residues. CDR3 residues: CAWSVRSLNTEAFF. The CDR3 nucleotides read TGTGCCTGGAGTGTGAGATCCCTGAACACTGAAGCTTTCTTT.

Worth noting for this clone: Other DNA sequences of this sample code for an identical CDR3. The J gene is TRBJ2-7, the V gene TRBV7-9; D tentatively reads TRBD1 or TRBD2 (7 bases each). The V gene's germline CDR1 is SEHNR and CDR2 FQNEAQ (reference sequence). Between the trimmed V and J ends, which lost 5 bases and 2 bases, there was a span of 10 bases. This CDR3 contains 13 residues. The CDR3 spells CASSQGGTYEQYF. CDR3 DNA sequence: TGTGCCAGCAGCCAGGGGGGGACCTACGAGCAGTACTTC.

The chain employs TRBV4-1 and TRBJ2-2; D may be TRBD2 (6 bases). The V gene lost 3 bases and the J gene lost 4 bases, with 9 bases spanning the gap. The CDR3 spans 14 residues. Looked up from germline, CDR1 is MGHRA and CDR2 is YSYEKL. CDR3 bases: TGCGCCAGCAGCCATGGGGGGAGCACCGGGGAGCTGTTTTTT. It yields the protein CASSHGGSTGELFF.

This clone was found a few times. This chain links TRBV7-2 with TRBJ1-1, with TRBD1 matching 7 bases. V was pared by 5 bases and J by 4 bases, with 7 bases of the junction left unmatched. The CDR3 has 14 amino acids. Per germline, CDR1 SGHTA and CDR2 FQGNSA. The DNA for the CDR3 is TGTGCCAGCAGCGCGACAGGGTTGAGCACTGAAGCTTTCTTT. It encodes CASSATGLSTEAFF.

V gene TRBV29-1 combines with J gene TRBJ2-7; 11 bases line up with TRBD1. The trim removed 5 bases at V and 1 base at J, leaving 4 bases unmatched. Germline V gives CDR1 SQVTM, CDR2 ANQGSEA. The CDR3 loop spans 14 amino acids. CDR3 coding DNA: TGCAGCGTTATGGACAGGGGGCTTTCCTACGAGCAGTACTTC. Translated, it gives CSVMDRGLSYEQYF.

The CDR3 spells CASSAEAGRNYNEQFF. CDR3 bases: TGTGCCAGCAGCGCGGAGGCGGGGAGAAACTACAATGAGCAGTTCTTC. The V call is TRBV9, the J call TRBJ2-1; TRBD2 is a possible D gene (6 bases). Trimming cost V 3 bases and J 3 bases, with 16 bases left between them. CDR1 and CDR2 (germline): SGDLS, YYNGEE. CDR3 length: 16 residues.

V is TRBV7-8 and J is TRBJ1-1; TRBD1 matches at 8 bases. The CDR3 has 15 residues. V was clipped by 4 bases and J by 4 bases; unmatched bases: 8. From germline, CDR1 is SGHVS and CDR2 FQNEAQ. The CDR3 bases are TGTGCCAGCAGCTACTCAGGGGGCCAGGGCACTGAAGCTTTCTTT. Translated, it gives CASSYSGGQGTEAFF.

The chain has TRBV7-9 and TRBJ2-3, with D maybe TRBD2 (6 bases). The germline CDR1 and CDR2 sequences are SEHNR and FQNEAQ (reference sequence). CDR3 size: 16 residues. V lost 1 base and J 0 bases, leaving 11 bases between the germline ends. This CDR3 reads CASSLERGVSTDTQYF. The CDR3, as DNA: TGTGCCAGCAGCTTAGAGCGCGGGGTTAGCACAGATACGCAGTATTTT.

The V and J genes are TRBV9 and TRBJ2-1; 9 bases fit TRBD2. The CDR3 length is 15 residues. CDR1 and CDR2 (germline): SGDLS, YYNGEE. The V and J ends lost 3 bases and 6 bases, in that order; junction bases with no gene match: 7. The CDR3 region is CASSAQPTSGNEQFF. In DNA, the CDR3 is TGTGCCAGCAGCGCCCAGCCGACTAGCGGCAATGAGCAGTTCTTC.

The CDR3 protein is CASSQTGNYGYTF. The CDR3 DNA reads TGTGCCAGCAGCCAGACAGGAAACTATGGCTACACCTTC. The chain links TRBV6-5 to TRBJ1-2; the D gene is possibly TRBD1 (6 bases). The germline gives CDR1 MNHEY, CDR2 SVGAGI. The CDR3 sequence is 13 residues long. V lost 6 bases, J lost 2 bases, and 10 bases lay in between.

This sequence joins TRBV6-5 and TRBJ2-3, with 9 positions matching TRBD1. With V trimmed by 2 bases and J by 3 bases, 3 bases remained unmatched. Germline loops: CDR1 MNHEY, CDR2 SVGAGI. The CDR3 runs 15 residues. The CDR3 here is CASSYVGQGTDTQYF. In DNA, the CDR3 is TGTGCCAGCAGTTACGTGGGACAGGGAACAGATACGCAGTATTTT.

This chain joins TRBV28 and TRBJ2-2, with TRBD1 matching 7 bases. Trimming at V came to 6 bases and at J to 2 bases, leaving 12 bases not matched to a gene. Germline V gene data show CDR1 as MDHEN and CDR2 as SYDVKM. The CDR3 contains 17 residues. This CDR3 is CASSPRDSRPNTGELFF. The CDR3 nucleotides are TGTGCCAGCAGCCCTCGGGACAGTCGCCCCAACACCGGGGAGCTGTTTTTT.

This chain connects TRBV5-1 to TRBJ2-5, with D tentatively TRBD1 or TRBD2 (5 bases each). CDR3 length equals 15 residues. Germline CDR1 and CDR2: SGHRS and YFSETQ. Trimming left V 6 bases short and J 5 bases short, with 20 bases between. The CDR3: CASTFSGTAGETQYF. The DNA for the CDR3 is TGCGCCAGCACATTCTCGGGGACGGCCGGGGAGACCCAGTACTTC.

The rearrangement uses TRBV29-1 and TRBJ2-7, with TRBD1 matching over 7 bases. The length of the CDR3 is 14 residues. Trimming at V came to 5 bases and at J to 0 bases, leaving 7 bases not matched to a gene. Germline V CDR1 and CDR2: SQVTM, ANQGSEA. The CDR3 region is CSVSGGVSSYEQYF. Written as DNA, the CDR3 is TGCAGCGTTTCAGGGGGAGTCAGCTCCTACGAGCAGTACTTC.

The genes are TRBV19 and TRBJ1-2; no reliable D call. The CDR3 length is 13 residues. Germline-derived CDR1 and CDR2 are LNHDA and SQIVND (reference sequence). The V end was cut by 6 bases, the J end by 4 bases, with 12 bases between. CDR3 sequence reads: CASRTPWAYGYTF. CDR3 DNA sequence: TGTGCCAGTAGAACACCCTGGGCCTATGGCTACACCTTC. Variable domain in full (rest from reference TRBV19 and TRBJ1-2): DGGITQSPKYLFRKEGQNVTLSCEQNLNHDAMYWYRQDPGQGLRLIYYSQIVNDFQKGDIAEGYSVSREKKESFPLTVTSAQKNPTAFYLCASRTPWAYGYTFGSGTRLTVV.

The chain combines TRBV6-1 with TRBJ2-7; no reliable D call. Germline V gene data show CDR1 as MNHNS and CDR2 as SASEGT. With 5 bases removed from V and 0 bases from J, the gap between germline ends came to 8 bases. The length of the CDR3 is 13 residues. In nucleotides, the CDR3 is TGTGCCAGCAGTTGGTCGTCCTCCTACGAGCAGTACTTC. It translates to CASSWSSSYEQYF.

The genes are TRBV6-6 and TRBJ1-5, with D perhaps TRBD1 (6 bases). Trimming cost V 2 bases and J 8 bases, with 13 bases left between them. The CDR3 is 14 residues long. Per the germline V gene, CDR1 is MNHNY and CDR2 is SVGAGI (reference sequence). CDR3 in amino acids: CASSYGGGAKPQHF. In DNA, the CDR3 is TGTGCCAGCAGTTACGGCGGGGGGGCGAAGCCCCAGCATTTT.

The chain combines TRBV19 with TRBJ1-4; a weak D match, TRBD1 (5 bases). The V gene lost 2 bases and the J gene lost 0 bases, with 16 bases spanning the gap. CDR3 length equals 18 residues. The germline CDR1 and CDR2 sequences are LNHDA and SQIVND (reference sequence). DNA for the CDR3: TGTGCCAGTAGTATAACGTTCGGGGGATCCTCAACTAATGAAAAACTGTTTTTT. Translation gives CASSITFGGSSTNEKLFF.

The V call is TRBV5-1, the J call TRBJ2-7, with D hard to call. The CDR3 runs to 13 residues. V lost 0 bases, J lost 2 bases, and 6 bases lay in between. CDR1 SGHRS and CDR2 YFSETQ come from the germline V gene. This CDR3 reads CASSLDRAYEQYF. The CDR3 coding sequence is TGCGCCAGCAGCTTGGATCGCGCCTACGAGCAGTACTTC.

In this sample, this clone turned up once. The CDR3 reads CAISESWGNGTQYF. The CDR3 coding sequence is TGTGCCATCAGTGAGTCGTGGGGGAATGGGACCCAGTACTTC. This rearrangement joins TRBV10-3 to TRBJ2-5; either TRBD1 or TRBD2 may fit D (5 bases each). V lost 0 bases, J lost 7 bases, and 12 bases lay in between. The CDR3 contains 14 residues. Germline-derived CDR1 and CDR2 are ENHRY and SYGVKD.

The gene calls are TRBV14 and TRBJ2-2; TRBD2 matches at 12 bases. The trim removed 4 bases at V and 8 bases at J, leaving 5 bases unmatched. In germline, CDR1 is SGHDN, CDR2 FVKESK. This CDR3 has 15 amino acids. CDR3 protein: CASSLTSGRMGELFF. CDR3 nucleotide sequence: TGTGCCAGCAGCCTAACTAGCGGGAGGATGGGGGAGCTGTTTTTT.

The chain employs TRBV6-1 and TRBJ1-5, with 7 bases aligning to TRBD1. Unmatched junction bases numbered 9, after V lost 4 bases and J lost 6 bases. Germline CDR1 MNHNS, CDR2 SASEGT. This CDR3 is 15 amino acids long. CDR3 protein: CASSATGRAGQPQHF. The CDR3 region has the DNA TGTGCCAGCAGTGCGACAGGGCGCGCAGGTCAGCCCCAGCATTTT.

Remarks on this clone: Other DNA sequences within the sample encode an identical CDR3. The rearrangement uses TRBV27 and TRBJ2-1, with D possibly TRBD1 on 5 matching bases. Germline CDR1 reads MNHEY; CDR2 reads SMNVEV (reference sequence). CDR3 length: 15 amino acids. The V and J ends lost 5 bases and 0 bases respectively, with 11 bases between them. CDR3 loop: CASSLRQSSYNEQFF. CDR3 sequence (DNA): TGTGCCAGCAGTCTCAGACAGAGCTCCTACAATGAGCAGTTCTTC.

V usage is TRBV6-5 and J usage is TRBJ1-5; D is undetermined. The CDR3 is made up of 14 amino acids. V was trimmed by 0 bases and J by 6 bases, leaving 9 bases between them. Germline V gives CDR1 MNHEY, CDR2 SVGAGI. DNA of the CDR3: TGTGCCAGCAGTTACTCGATCGGGGTTCAGCCCCAGCATTTT. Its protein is CASSYSIGVQPQHF.